These 26 T cell receptor beta chains originate from one sample sequenced in a study of blood T cell repertoires in COVID-19. Profiling relied on immunoSEQ multiplex PCR, and the TCRdb table lists in-frame clones only, not all of them. The sample contains almost 350,000 clones, roughly 89% of which appear only once. The sequenced material came from peripheral blood. The receptors were sampled from a woman aged 55-75 years with COVID-19, enrolled during active disease.

This chain uses TRBV12-3 or TRBV12-4 with TRBJ2-2, with D maybe TRBD2 (5 bases). CDR3 length equals 13 residues. Trimming pared 6 bases from V and 7 bases from J, leaving 12 bases between. The CDR3 DNA follows: TGTGCCAGCAGACCCGAGGGTTTCGGGGAGCTGTTTTTT. The encoded protein is CASRPEGFGELFF.

This clone was seen only a few times. CDR3 region: CASSRSINTEAFF. The CDR3 DNA reads as TGTGCCAGCAGCCGGTCAATTAACACTGAAGCTTTCTTT. The chain links TRBV7-9 to TRBJ1-1; D is ambiguous. Trimming shortened V by 5 bases and J by 2 bases, and 9 bases separated the two germline ends. The CDR3 extends over 13 amino acids. The germline gives CDR1 SEHNR, CDR2 FQNEAQ (reference sequence). Combining the CDR3 with reference TRBV7-9 and TRBJ1-1 gives the whole variable domain DTGVSQNPRHKITKRGQNVTFRCDPISEHNRLYWYRQTLGQGPEFLTYFQNEAQLEKSRLLSDRFSAERPKGSFSTLEIQRTEQGDSAMYLCASSRSINTEAFFGQGTRLTVV.

This sequence joins TRBV18 and TRBJ2-5, with 7 bases that match TRBD1. This CDR3 region has 14 residues. Germline V gene lookup returns CDR1 KGHSH and CDR2 LQKENI. V lost 4 bases and J lost 4; bases outside the gene matches: 6. The CDR3 DNA is TGTGCCAGCTCACGTCGACAGGGACCAGAGACCCAGTACTTC. Protein product: CASSRRQGPETQYF.

V is TRBV18 and J is TRBJ1-3; D is perhaps TRBD1 (6 bases). Trimming cost V 5 bases and J 0 bases, with 8 bases left between them. Germline loops: CDR1 KGHSH, CDR2 LQKENI. The CDR3 sequence is 14 residues long. This CDR3 is CASSATGSGNTIYF. CDR3 DNA: TGTGCCAGCTCAGCGACAGGCTCTGGAAACACCATATATTTT.

The chain has TRBV30 and TRBJ1-2; possibly TRBD1 for D (5 bases). CDR1 is GTSNPN and CDR2 is SVGIG in the germline V gene (reference sequence). The CDR3 length is 12 residues. Trimming removed 4 bases at V and 6 bases at J, with 12 bases between. The CDR3 loop is CAWIGGNHGYTF. In DNA form, the CDR3 reads TGTGCCTGGATCGGGGGGAACCATGGCTACACCTTC.

The J gene is TRBJ2-5, the V gene TRBV18; D is unresolved. This CDR3 comprises 14 residues. Trimming left V 2 bases short and J 1 base short, with 8 bases between. Germline assignment: CDR1 KGHSH and CDR2 LQKENI. CDR3 DNA sequence: TGTGCCAGCTCACCAGATAGAGGCCAAGAGACCCAGTACTTC. Translation gives CASSPDRGQETQYF.

The chain combines TRBV5-1 with TRBJ1-1; TRBD1 might be the D (6 bases). Germline CDR1 reads SGHRS; CDR2 reads YFSETQ. Trimming shortened V by 4 bases and J by 1 base, and 11 bases separated the two germline ends. The CDR3 runs 14 residues. DNA for the CDR3: TGCGCCAGCAGCCCCCGACAGGCGAACACTGAAGCTTTCTTT. This encodes CASSPRQANTEAFF.

V is TRBV19 and J is TRBJ2-2; TRBD1 aligns across 10 bases. Germline CDR1 LNHDA, CDR2 SQIVND (reference sequence). Trimming at V came to 4 bases and at J to 4 bases, leaving 15 bases not matched to a gene. The CDR3 loop spans 19 amino acids. The CDR3 spells CASSTSGTGARTFTGELFF. Here the CDR3 DNA reads TGTGCCAGTAGTACCTCCGGGACAGGGGCCCGAACTTTCACCGGGGAGCTGTTTTTT.

V and J are TRBV2 and TRBJ2-3; D not resolved. Trimming removed 5 bases from V and 1 base from J, with 4 bases in between. Germline CDR1 SNHLY, CDR2 FYNNEI. The CDR3 is 12 amino acids. Here the CDR3 reads CASSPGTDTQYF. The CDR3 nucleotides are TGTGCCAGCAGTCCAGGCACAGATACGCAGTATTTT.

The chain uses TRBV4-1 and TRBJ1-2; TRBD1 agrees at 8 bases. Germline V gene lookup returns CDR1 MGHRA and CDR2 YSYEKL. After removal of 6 bases from V and 6 bases from J, the junction contained 12 bases not matched to a gene. The CDR3 length is 15 residues. CDR3 region: CASRPPGTGFNGYTF. CDR3 nucleotides: TGCGCCAGCAGACCCCCCGGGACAGGCTTTAATGGCTACACCTTC.

V gene TRBV19 combines with J gene TRBJ1-1; 8 bases fit TRBD1. Germline V gene data show CDR1 as LNHDA and CDR2 as SQIVND (reference sequence). The CDR3 contains 13 residues. V lost 2 bases to trimming and J lost 5 bases; unmatched junction nucleotides: 1. Written as DNA, the CDR3 is TGTGCCAGTAGTATAAACAGGGGGACTGAAGCTTTCTTT. It codes for CASSINRGTEAFF.

This rearrangement joins TRBV3-1 (or the pseudogene TRBV3-2) to TRBJ1-2; D not resolved. Germline CDR1 and CDR2: LGHDT and YNNKEL (reference sequence). The length of the CDR3 is 14 residues. Trimming shortened V by 0 bases and J by 4 bases, and 9 bases separated the two germline ends. In DNA form, the CDR3 reads TGTGCCAGCAGCCAAGAGTACTTTTCCTATGGCTACACCTTC. It translates to CASSQEYFSYGYTF.

The chain carries TRBV21-1 and TRBJ1-6. TRBV21-1 is a documented pseudogene. CDR3 length: 13 amino acids. CDR3 nucleotides: TGTGCCAGCAGCCTACGTTTTAATTCACCCCTCCACTTT. Translating gives CASSLRFNSPLHF.

The CDR3 nucleotides are TGTGCCAGCAGTCCCCCGGAGGTTGCGTACTATGGCTACACCTTC. Amino acid sequence: CASSPPEVAYYGYTF. The V call is TRBV28, the J call TRBJ1-2, with D unclear. CDR3 length: 15 residues. V was shortened by 5 bases and J by 3 bases, with 16 bases between the two germline ends. Germline V gene data show CDR1 as MDHEN and CDR2 as SYDVKM.

The chain employs TRBV19 and TRBJ1-3, with 8 nucleotides matching TRBD1. J was trimmed by 1 base and V by 9 bases; bases with no gene match: 14. Per germline, CDR1 LNHDA and CDR2 SQIVND (reference sequence). This CDR3 comprises 17 residues. This CDR3 is CASTQGAQVVSGNTIYF. CDR3 bases: TGTGCCAGCACCCAGGGGGCGCAGGTCGTATCTGGAAACACCATATATTTT. The full variable domain, with the rest looked up from reference TRBV19 and TRBJ1-3, is DGGITQSPKYLFRKEGQNVTLSCEQNLNHDAMYWYRQDPGQGLRLIYYSQIVNDFQKGDIAEGYSVSREKKESFPLTVTSAQKNPTAFYLCASTQGAQVVSGNTIYFGEGSWLTVV.

In its sample, this clone was seen a few times. The chain combines TRBV7-2 with TRBJ1-2; the D gene is possibly TRBD1 (5 bases). Germline lookup yields CDR1 SGHTA and CDR2 FQGNSA. V was shortened by 1 base and J by 3 bases, with 9 bases between the two germline ends. This CDR3 spans 14 amino acids. The CDR3 reads CASSLVSRDYGYTF. CDR3 in DNA: TGTGCCAGCAGCTTAGTGAGCAGGGACTATGGCTACACCTTC. The complete variable domain, with remaining parts taken from reference TRBV7-2 and TRBJ1-2, reads GAGVSQSPSNKVTEKGKDVELRCDPISGHTALYWYRQSLGQGLEFLIYFQGNSAPDKSGLPSDRFSAERTGGSVSTLTIQRTQQEDSAVYLCASSLVSRDYGYTFGSGTRLTVV.

This chain uses TRBV7-3 with TRBJ2-2; TRBD2 matches at 11 bases. The CDR3 contains 15 residues. Germline V gene data show CDR1 as SGHTA and CDR2 as FQGTGA. Germline trimming cut 5 bases from V and 7 bases from J; bases unmatched to any gene: 6. CDR3 sequence reads: CASSPSGGRIGELFF. As DNA, the CDR3 is TGTGCCAGCAGCCCTAGCGGGGGGCGTATCGGGGAGCTGTTTTTT.

This chain uses TRBV28 with TRBJ1-2, with 9 bases identical to TRBD1. The germline CDR1 and CDR2 sequences are MDHEN and SYDVKM. The CDR3 length is 14 residues. V dropped 6 bases and J dropped 4; count of bases not matched to a gene: 6. In nucleotides, the CDR3 is TGTGCCAGCAGCTACGGGACAGGGTCCTATGGCTACACCTTC. Amino acid sequence: CASSYGTGSYGYTF.

This sequence joins TRBV19 and TRBJ2-2; TRBD1 matches 7 bases. This CDR3 is 15 amino acids long. V gave up 9 bases and J gave up 1 base; unmatched junction bases: 8. CDR1 is LNHDA and CDR2 is SQIVND in the germline V gene (reference sequence). The CDR3 DNA reads TGTGCCAGCAAAACAGGGGCTCTGAACACCGGGGAGCTGTTTTTT. Its translation is CASKTGALNTGELFF.

The CDR3 loop reads CASNQAGGRQETQYF. CDR3 sequence (DNA): TGTGCCAGCAACCAAGCGGGGGGGCGACAAGAGACCCAGTACTTC. V usage is TRBV6-5 and J usage is TRBJ2-5; 10 bases match TRBD2. Per germline, CDR1 MNHEY and CDR2 SVGAGI. V lost 7 bases, J lost 2 bases, and 7 bases stayed unmatched. This CDR3 is 15 amino acids long.

The V and J genes are TRBV29-1 and TRBJ1-2; a possible D gene is TRBD1 (5 bases). V was trimmed by 3 bases and J by 4 bases, leaving 15 bases between them. The CDR3 totals 14 residues. Germline V lookup: CDR1 SQVTM, CDR2 ANQGSEA. The CDR3 DNA sequence: TGCAGCGTTGAGTCACAACAGGTTGGCTATGGCTACACCTTC. Amino acid sequence: CSVESQQVGYGYTF.

The CDR3 DNA sequence: TGTGCCAGCAGCTGGAGGGTTACCGAAGGATATAGCAATCAGCCCCAGCATTTT. Protein: CASSWRVTEGYSNQPQHF. V gene TRBV5-5 combines with J gene TRBJ1-5; no firm D call. In germline, CDR1 is SGHKS, CDR2 YYEKEE (reference sequence). V gave up 3 bases and J gave up 0 bases, with 19 bases separating them. The CDR3 runs to 18 residues.

This chain connects TRBV7-8 to TRBJ1-3; maybe TRBD1 (6 bases). V was clipped by 6 bases and J by 0 bases, with 21 bases between them. Per germline, CDR1 SGHVS and CDR2 FQNEAQ. The CDR3 covers 18 residues. CDR3 bases: TGTGCCAGCAGTCTACTCTCGCTGGGGACATCCTCTGGAAACACCATATATTTT. It codes for CASSLLSLGTSSGNTIYF.

The chain employs TRBV18 and TRBJ2-1; tentatively, D is TRBD2 (7 bases). The length of the CDR3 is 15 residues. Looked up from germline, CDR1 is KGHSH and CDR2 is LQKENI. The V end lost 3 bases, the J end lost 7 bases, and 16 bases lay between the germline ends. Written as DNA, the CDR3 is TGTGCCAGCTCACCTACAATCGGGGGGCCAAATGAGCAGTTCTTC. Amino acids: CASSPTIGGPNEQFF. Full variable domain (remainder filled in from reference TRBV18 and TRBJ2-1): NAGVMQNPRHLVRRRGQEARLRCSPMKGHSHVYWYRQLPEEGLKFMVYLQKENIIDESGMPKERFSAEFPKEGPSILRIQQVVRGDSAAYFCASSPTIGGPNEQFFGPGTRLTVL.

CDR3 DNA sequence: TGTGCCAGCAGCACCGGGACAGTGAACACTGAAGCTTTCTTT. It yields the protein CASSTGTVNTEAFF. This chain connects TRBV5-8 to TRBJ1-1; TRBD1 matches 7 bases. Unmatched junction bases numbered 3, after V lost 4 bases and J lost 0 bases. CDR3 size: 14 residues. Germline CDR1 is SGHTS and CDR2 is YDEGEE. The full variable domain, in which reference TRBV5-8 and TRBJ1-1 provide the parts outside the CDR3, is EAGVTQSPTHLIKTRGQQATLRCSPISGHTSVYWYQQALGLGLQFLLWYDEGEERNRGNFPPRFSGRQFPNYSSELNVNALELEDSALYLCASSTGTVNTEAFFGQGTRLTVV.

The chain combines TRBV5-1 with TRBJ2-5; possible D gene TRBD2, 6 bases. The CDR3 has 15 amino acids. CDR1 and CDR2 (germline): SGHRS, YFSETQ. V lost 3 bases, J lost 7 bases, and 19 bases lay in between. CDR3 protein: CASSSVTGTVGTQYF. DNA for the CDR3: TGCGCCAGCAGCTCGGTCACCGGGACTGTGGGGACCCAGTACTTC.